This is a list of T cell receptor beta chains from one sample in a study of PD-1 blockade in classical Hodgkin lymphoma. Profiled with immunoSEQ multiplex PCR; TCRdb holds only in-frame clones, not every one. Among fewer than 70,000 clones listed, approximately 90% were seen once. The sample was peripheral blood mononuclear cells (PBMCs), taken before the second cycle of nivolumab. These receptor sequences come from a human donor with classical Hodgkin lymphoma. Each CDR3 is given with its conserved first and last residue. Each record gives: J gene, D gene, V gene, clone size, CDR3 DNA, CDR3 protein. A D gene is named only where the DNA matches it firmly. Clone size, where shown, is once, few, many, or a class for clones that have expanded.

>TRBJ1-1|.|TRBV19|.
TGTGCCAGTAAAAGGGACACTGAAGCTTTCTTT
CASKRDTEAFF
>TRBJ1-4|TRBD1|TRBV11-2|.
TGTGCCAGCAGCTCCGGTAGAACAGGGGGATCTGAAAAACTGTTTTTT
CASSSGRTGGSEKLFF
>TRBJ1-1|.|TRBV18|.
TGTGCCAGCTCCGCACAGGGTACTCCTGAAGCTTTCTTT
CASSAQGTPEAFF
>TRBJ2-3|.|TRBV5-1|.
TGCGCCAGCAGCCCGCAGGGGTTAAGCACAGATACGCAGTATTTT
CASSPQGLSTDTQYF
>TRBJ2-2|.|TRBV10-3|.
TGTGCCACCAAGCCGGGATCAAACACCGGGGAGCTGTTTTTT
CATKPGSNTGELFF
>TRBJ1-4|TRBD1|TRBV5-1|.
TGCGCCAGCAGCTTGGAGACAGGGTCTAATGAAAAACTGTTTTTT
CASSLETGSNEKLFF
>TRBJ2-7|TRBD1|TRBV9|.
TGTGCCAGCAGCGCATATTCCGGGACAGGGGGCTACGAGCAGTACTTC
CASSAYSGTGGYEQYF
>TRBJ2-2|TRBD2|TRBV27|.
TGTGCCAGCAGACCCCTAGCGGGGGAGCCAGGACCGAACACCGGGGAGCTGTTTTTT
CASRPLAGEPGPNTGELFF
>TRBJ2-7|.|TRBV29-1|.
TGCAGCGTCGGGAGTCAGTACGAGCAGTACTTC
CSVGSQYEQYF
>TRBJ1-1|TRBD1|TRBV29-1|.
TGCAGCGTTAGAGGGACAGACCTGAACACTGAAGCTTTCTTT
CSVRGTDLNTEAFF
>TRBJ2-1|TRBD2|TRBV10-1|.
TGCGCCAGCAGAGGGACCATACTAGCGATGCCCGAATTCGAGCAGTTCTTC
CASRGTILAMPEFEQFF
>TRBJ1-5|.|TRBV6-5|.
TGTGCCAGCAGGATCAGGGAGTATAGCAATCAGCCCCAGCATTTT
CASRIREYSNQPQHF
>TRBJ1-4|.|TRBV28|.
TGTGCCAGCAGTTTATATGAAAAACTGTTTTTT
CASSLYEKLFF
>TRBJ1-4|TRBD1|TRBV7-9|once
TGTGCCAGCAGCAGAGAGGCCCCGGGACAGAAGTTTTTT
CASSREAPGQKFF
>TRBJ1-5|.|TRBV7-8|.
TGTGCCAGCAGCTTAATCAGCAATCAGCCCCAGCATTTT
CASSLISNQPQHF
>TRBJ2-7|TRBD1|TRBV5-1|.
TGCGCCAGCAGCCCGGGACAGCTCAATGTCGGGCAGTACTTC
CASSPGQLNVGQYF
>TRBJ2-5|.|TRBV5-1|.
TGCGCCAGCAGCTTGGGGGCTACAGCACCCCAAGAGACCCAGTACTTC
CASSLGATAPQETQYF
>TRBJ1-2|.|TRBV6-5|.
TGTGCCAGCACCTCGGCAGGGGCTACCAACTATGGCTACACCTTC
CASTSAGATNYGYTF
>TRBJ2-2|.|TRBV5-1|once
TGCGCCAGCACCCCAGGGACAAGTCCAACCGGGGAGCTGTTTTTT
CASTPGTSPTGELFF
>TRBJ2-2|.|TRBV5-1|.
TGCGCCAGCACCCAGACGGGGAACACCGGGGAGCTGTTTTTT
CASTQTGNTGELFF
>TRBJ2-1|.|TRBV7-3|.
TGTGCCAGCAGCTTACACGGGGGGCCGGGCAGTGAGCAGTTCTTC
CASSLHGGPGSEQFF
>TRBJ1-5|TRBD1|TRBV6-5|.
TGTGCCAGCAGTTCAGACAGGGACCAGCCCCAGCATTTT
CASSSDRDQPQHF
>TRBJ1-2|TRBD1|TRBV5-1|.
TGCGCCAGCAGCTTGGGGGACAGGGGAATTTATACCTTC
CASSLGDRGIYTF
>TRBJ2-1|.|TRBV10-3|.
TGTGCCATCAGCCCGAAGGGGAATGAGCAGTTCTTC
CAISPKGNEQFF
>TRBJ2-6|.|TRBV9|.
TGTGCCAGCACCGGGAGTCCCGGGGCCAACGTCCTGACTTTC
CASTGSPGANVLTF
>TRBJ2-3|.|TRBV5-1|.
TGCGCCAGCAGCTTGGCTACACCCTACGAGGCAGATACGCAGTATTTT
CASSLATPYEADTQYF
>TRBJ1-1|TRBD1|TRBV5-6|.
TGTGCCAGCAGAACCAGACAGGGGTGGAACACTGAAGCTTTCTTT
CASRTRQGWNTEAFF
>TRBJ2-1|TRBD2|TRBV4-1|.
TGCGCCAGCAGCCAAGAATTAGCGGGGGGAAATTCCTATGAGCAGTTCTTC
CASSQELAGGNSYEQFF
>TRBJ1-6|.|TRBV6-4|.
TGTGCCAGCAGTGACTCTTGGGACGATGCTTCACCCCTCCACTTT
CASSDSWDDASPLHF
>TRBJ1-1|.|TRBV6-4|.
TGTGCCAGCAGTGACACCATGAACACTGAAGCTTTCTTT
CASSDTMNTEAFF
>TRBJ1-6|TRBD1|TRBV5-5|few
TGTGCCAGCAGCCCAGGGGCAGGGGGAAATAATTCACCCCTCCACTTT
CASSPGAGGNNSPLHF
>TRBJ1-1|.|TRBV7-3|.
TGTGCCAGTAAGGCAGGGTTAGGGACTGAAGCTTTCTTT
CASKAGLGTEAFF
>TRBJ2-1|TRBD2|TRBV12-5|.
TGTGCTAGTGGTTTGGTAGACCTTAGGGGGACTAGCGGGGTAGTCTCCCAGTGGAATGAGCAGTTCTTC
CASGLVDLRGTSGVVSQWNEQFF
>TRBJ2-3|TRBD2|TRBV7-9|once
TGTGCCAGCAGCTATGGACTAGCGGGGGCCTTCACAGATACGCAGTATTTT
CASSYGLAGAFTDTQYF